One T cell receptor beta chain is described in this entry. These data originate in a study of blood T cell repertoires in COVID-19. Study context: From the United States, Italy and Spain came samples of acute and convalescent COVID-19. Sample material is recorded as cDNA or gDNA derived from T cells, B-cell-depleted T cells, or PBMCs.

Residents of about 25 US areas, aged roughly 18 to 89 years, made up the participants. In the authors' methods: Amplification from reference gene primers served as the basis for estimated nucleated cell counts. Produced via immunoSEQ multiplex PCR; TCRdb's table is partial and in-frame only. The V and J calls and clone size are taken from that table; D and trimming were inferred from the DNA. Altogether 250,000 to 350,000 clones are present, over 85% being singletons, with the ten largest covering 2% to 3%. V gave up 8 bases and J gave up 4 bases, with 11 bases separating them. Germline lookup yields CDR1 LNHDA and CDR2 SQIVND (reference sequence). This CDR3 region has 12 residues.

Sequenced material: PBMCs or T cells enriched from blood (not recorded which). The sequence was collected from a man aged 55-75 years who had recovered from COVID-19. The chain uses TRBV19 and TRBJ1-2; D is unresolved. The CDR3 loop reads CASGELSYGYTF. CDR3 DNA: TGTGCCAGTGGAGAACTGAGCTATGGCTACACCTTC.